Reported below is one T cell receptor beta chain. With 5 bases clipped from V and 1 base from J, the junction kept 4 bases outside the gene matches. CDR3 length equals 14 residues. Germline values: CDR1 SGHTA, CDR2 FQGNSA. The sample is drawn from a study of blood T cells in healthy people across ages. A second PCR, run for about 6 to 11 cycles, used a sample-barcoded 5' primer plus a J-beta primer mix. A single record per CDR3 protein comes from TCRdb applying MiXCR to the 5' RACE reads. Among about 1.5 million distinct CDR3 sequences listed, around 40% were seen once. Each donor had ten milliliters of peripheral blood drawn.

Sequenced: blood. V gene TRBV7-2 combines with J gene TRBJ1-1; 7 bases map to TRBD1. The TCR originated in a young woman in good health. The CDR3 DNA is TGTACCAGCAGCGCGGGACAGTGGAACACTGAAGCTTTCTTT. It is translated as CTSSAGQWNTEAFF. Full variable domain (remainder filled in from reference TRBV7-2 and TRBJ1-1): GAGVSQSPSNKVTEKGKDVELRCDPISGHTALYWYRQSLGQGLEFLIYFQGNSAPDKSGLPSDRFSAERTGGSVSTLTIQRTQQEDSAVYLCTSSAGQWNTEAFFGQGTRLTVV.